This entry describes one TCR beta chain. In the study's own analysis: Quantification of nucleated cells was approximated via reference gene primer amplification. Assay used: immunoSEQ multiplex PCR; TCRdb lists only in-frame clones, some missing. That table supplies the V and J calls and clone size; D and trimming were determined from the DNA. The sample contains approximately 170,000 clones, over 70% of which appear only once. This sample was included in a study of blood T cell repertoires in COVID-19. Study background: Samples came from the United States, Italy and Spain, spanning acute and convalescent COVID-19. From T cells, B-cell-depleted T cells, or PBMCs came the material, which was cDNA or gDNA.

Trimming removed 7 bases at V and 7 bases at J, with 13 bases between. Germline V lookup: CDR1 MNHEY, CDR2 SVGAGI. This CDR3 has 13 amino acids. This sequence originates from a woman in her sixties or seventies who had recovered from COVID-19. Sequenced sample: peripheral blood. The chain uses TRBV6-5 and TRBJ1-4, with D uncertain. The CDR3 spells CASMGQLPEKLFF. The CDR3 nucleotides read TGTGCCAGCATGGGCCAACTTCCTGAAAAACTGTTTTTT.